This T cell receptor beta chain was profiled in a study of blood T cell repertoires in COVID-19. Some clones are missing from TCRdb's copy, which holds only in-frame ones; the method was immunoSEQ multiplex PCR. The sample lists roughly 180,000 clones; approximately 80% were seen once. The CDR3 is 16 amino acids. The germline V gene encodes CDR1 MNHEY and CDR2 SMNVEV (reference sequence). V lost 3 bases, J lost 8 bases, and 8 bases stayed unmatched. The receptor comes from a man aged 55 to 70 who had been exposed to COVID-19. Sequences were obtained from PBMCs or T cells enriched from blood (not recorded which). V is TRBV27 and J is TRBJ2-2; TRBD1 matches at 11 bases. CDR3 bases: TGTGCCAGCAGTTTCGGACAGGGGGCGCTTGCGGGGGAGCTGTTTTTT. Amino acids: CASSFGQGALAGELFF.